Each of the 15 T cell receptor beta chains below was sequenced from the same sample in a study of T cells in localized non-small cell lung cancer. Repertoires were generated with immunoSEQ multiplex PCR, while TCRdb's copy carries only in-frame clones and drops some. The sample has 26,000 or so clones, 75% to 90% seen once. The sample here was peripheral blood, taken before any cancer treatment. The receptors were sampled from a female donor at least 60 years old with stage II squamous cell lung carcinoma.

The chain recombines TRBV2 with TRBJ2-3; unclear D gene. The CDR3 consists of 13 residues. V lost 4 bases to trimming and J lost 0 bases, with 5 bases between them. Germline V CDR1 and CDR2: SNHLY, FYNNEI. In nucleotides, the CDR3 is TGTGCCAGCAGTGCCAGAAGCACAGATACGCAGTATTTT. Amino acid sequence: CASSARSTDTQYF. Full variable domain (rest looked up from reference TRBV2 and TRBJ2-3): EPEVTQTPSHQVTQMGQEVILRCVPISNHLYFYWYRQILGQKVEFLVSFYNNEISEKSEIFDDQFSVERPDGSNFTLKIRSTKLEDSAMYFCASSARSTDTQYFGPGTRLTVL.

The chain uses TRBV7-2 and TRBJ1-2; D call uncertain. Germline CDR1 reads SGHTA; CDR2 reads FQGNSA. The CDR3 contains 14 residues. With 3 bases removed from V and 0 bases from J, the gap between germline ends came to 8 bases. DNA of the CDR3: TGTGCCAGCAGCTTGGTCAAAGCTAACTATGGCTACACCTTC. Its translation: CASSLVKANYGYTF.

The table lists this clone with a few counts. This chain links TRBV5-5 with TRBJ1-2, with TRBD1 matching 9 bases. Germline values: CDR1 SGHKS, CDR2 YYEKEE (reference sequence). The CDR3 runs to 17 residues. V was clipped by 2 bases and J by 1 base; unmatched bases: 9. The CDR3 nucleotides are TGTGCCAGCAGCTTAGGCGGACAGGGGCTCTTTAACTATGGCTACACCTTC. Its translation is CASSLGGQGLFNYGYTF.

The CDR3 loop reads CAWSRQEGGYTF. CDR3 in DNA: TGTGCCTGGAGTCGACAGGAAGGCGGCTACACCTTC. The rearrangement uses TRBV30 and TRBJ1-2, with D tentatively TRBD1 (6 bases). Looked up from germline, CDR1 is GTSNPN and CDR2 is SVGIG (reference sequence). This CDR3 spans 12 amino acids. V gave up 2 bases and J gave up 8 bases, with 12 bases separating them.

This chain uses TRBV28 with TRBJ1-6; 7 nucleotides match TRBD1. The CDR3 is 20 amino acids. Germline lookup yields CDR1 MDHEN and CDR2 SYDVKM. V trimming: 1 base; J trimming: 4 bases; junction bases outside the gene matches: 16. The CDR3 nucleotides read TGTGCCAGCAGTTTATCGTTCGGCGGGGGGACAGAGGGGTATAATTCACCCCTCCACTTT. This translates into CASSLSFGGGTEGYNSPLHF.

This clone was seen just once. V and J are TRBV2 and TRBJ1-2; D is unresolved. The ends were cut back, 6 bases at V and 5 bases at J, with 10 bases in the middle. The length of the CDR3 is 12 residues. Germline loops: CDR1 SNHLY, CDR2 FYNNEI. The CDR3, as DNA: TGTGCCAGCAGCGCCTCGGGATATGGCTACACCTTC. Its protein is CASSASGYGYTF.

This chain links TRBV11-3 with TRBJ2-7, with D unclear. Germline CDR1 SGHNT, CDR2 YENEEA. V lost 3 bases to trimming and J lost 3 bases, with 9 bases between them. This CDR3 comprises 13 residues. For the CDR3, the DNA is TGTGCCAGCAGCTTTTTAAACAACTACGAGCAGTACTTC. Amino acids: CASSFLNNYEQYF.

The rearrangement joins TRBV6-5 to TRBJ2-7; D might be TRBD2 (5 bases). V lost 5 bases and J lost 7, with 18 bases in between. This CDR3 region has 14 residues. Germline V gene sequence: CDR1 MNHEY, CDR2 SVGAGI. CDR3 loop: CASSVDFVTGEQYF. The CDR3 DNA reads as TGTGCCAGCAGTGTCGACTTTGTAACGGGGGAGCAGTACTTC.

The chain employs TRBV7-8 and TRBJ2-1, with a possible D match to TRBD2 (5 bases). V dropped 5 bases and J dropped 2 bases, with 16 bases sitting between them. Germline CDR1 SGHVS, CDR2 FQNEAQ. This CDR3 contains 16 residues. CDR3 sequence: CASSRPRGRAYNEQFF. CDR3 sequence (DNA): TGTGCCAGCAGCCGCCCTCGAGGGCGGGCCTACAATGAGCAGTTCTTC.

The chain recombines TRBV25-1 with TRBJ2-3; either TRBD1 or TRBD2 may supply D (5 bases each). The CDR3 runs to 15 residues. Germline V gene lookup returns CDR1 MGHDK and CDR2 SYGVNS. The ends were cut back, 7 bases at V and 2 bases at J, with 16 bases in the middle. The CDR3 sequence: CASTGRYEYTDTQYF. In DNA, the CDR3 is TGTGCCAGCACGGGGCGTTACGAATACACAGATACGCAGTATTTT.

There are a few counts of this clone. The chain uses TRBV7-2 and TRBJ2-5; D gene uncertain. The ends were cut back, 3 bases at V and 1 base at J, with 18 bases in the middle. This CDR3 has 17 amino acids. Looked up from germline, CDR1 is SGHTA and CDR2 is FQGNSA. The CDR3 sequence is CASSFGLGLRFQETQYF. DNA for the CDR3: TGTGCCAGCAGCTTTGGGTTAGGCCTCCGGTTCCAAGAGACCCAGTACTTC.

On this clone: Germline and junction disagree at one end, which may indicate a read error. The V gene is TRBV28, the J gene TRBJ2-6, with no clear D. The CDR3 is 14 amino acids. Germline CDR1 MDHEN, CDR2 SYDVKM. CDR3: CASRLFSGANVLTF. The CDR3 nucleotides are TGTGCCAGCAGATTATTCTCTGGGGCCAACGTCCTGACTTTC.

This chain connects TRBV5-8 to TRBJ1-5; the D is unclear. V gave up 3 bases and J gave up 7 bases, with 14 bases separating them. The CDR3 is 14 residues long. Germline assignment: CDR1 SGHTS and CDR2 YDEGEE. The CDR3 bases are TGTGCCAGCAGCTCCGAGACAAGTTCGCAGCCCCAGCATTTT. It translates to CASSSETSSQPQHF.

The CDR3 DNA reads as TGCGCCAGCAGCCCACAAGGGCTGGAGAATGAAAAACTGTTTTTT. Its protein is CASSPQGLENEKLFF. The V call is TRBV4-1, the J call TRBJ1-4; D not resolved. This CDR3 is built from 15 residues. V lost 4 bases and J lost 5, with 14 bases in between. The germline V gene encodes CDR1 MGHRA and CDR2 YSYEKL.

The chain combines TRBV6-1 with TRBJ2-2; TRBD1 agrees at 8 bases. V dropped 6 bases and J dropped 6; count of bases not matched to a gene: 9. CDR1 is MNHNS, CDR2 SASEGT, per germline. The CDR3 runs 15 residues. CDR3 protein: CASRATGANPGELFF. CDR3 DNA: TGTGCCAGCAGGGCGACAGGGGCAAATCCCGGGGAGCTGTTTTTT.